The 14 T cell receptor beta chains in this list originate from one sample, sequenced in a study of blood T cell repertoires in COVID-19. Clones were read by immunoSEQ multiplex PCR, and TCRdb kept only the in-frame ones, dropping some. In the table there are around 150,000 clones, around nine tenths of which are singletons. Specimen: peripheral blood. These TCRs come from a woman between 35 and 50 years old with acute or convalescent COVID-19.

The table lists this clone with many counts. The V gene is TRBV7-6, the J gene TRBJ1-1, with D perhaps TRBD1 (5 bases). V lost 8 bases, J lost 4 bases, and 14 bases lay in between. The germline V gene encodes CDR1 SGHVS and CDR2 FNYEAQ. This CDR3 spans 13 amino acids. The CDR3 nucleotides are TGTGCCAGCGGCCCCCAGACAGCCACTGAAGCTTTCTTT. Its protein product is CASGPQTATEAFF. Based on the CDR3 plus reference TRBV7-6 and TRBJ1-1, the full variable domain is GAGVSQSPRYKVTKRGQDVALRCDPISGHVSLYWYRQALGQGPEFLTYFNYEAQQDKSGLPNDRFSAERPEGSISTLTIQRTEQRDSAMYRCASGPQTATEAFFGQGTRLTVV.

The rearrangement uses TRBV5-1 and TRBJ2-7; 7 nucleotides match TRBD1. The germline gives CDR1 SGHRS, CDR2 YFSETQ. The CDR3 covers 18 residues. V dropped 4 bases and J dropped 4; count of bases not matched to a gene: 20. The CDR3, as DNA: TGCGCCAGCAGCCCCTCCGCCGGGACAGTGGAATTGAATTACGAGCAGTACTTC. Its protein is CASSPSAGTVELNYEQYF. The entire variable domain, with the rest obtained from reference TRBV5-1 and TRBJ2-7, is as follows: KAGVTQTPRYLIKTRGQQVTLSCSPISGHRSVSWYQQTPGQGLQFLFEYFSETQRNKGNFPGRFSGRQFSNSRSEMNVSTLELGDSALYLCASSPSAGTVELNYEQYFGPGTRLTVT.

This sequence joins TRBV6-5 and TRBJ1-5; D perhaps matches TRBD1 (6 bases). CDR1 is MNHEY and CDR2 is SVGAGI in the germline V gene. This CDR3 region has 15 residues. The V and J ends lost 6 bases and 4 bases respectively, with 16 bases between them. The CDR3 loop reads CASSLDRNLNQPQHF. The CDR3 coding sequence is TGTGCCAGCAGCCTGGACAGAAACCTTAATCAGCCCCAGCATTTT.

V is TRBV7-9 and J is TRBJ2-1; no definite D call. This CDR3 spans 12 amino acids. Germline CDR1 reads SEHNR; CDR2 reads FQNEAQ (reference sequence). Trimming left V 1 base short and J 6 bases short, with 4 bases between. The CDR3 bases are TGTGCCAGCAGCTTAGACTTCAATGAGCAGTTCTTC. Protein product: CASSLDFNEQFF. The full variable domain, its missing parts supplied by reference TRBV7-9 and TRBJ2-1, is DTGVSQNPRHKITKRGQNVTFRCDPISEHNRLYWYRQTLGQGPEFLTYFQNEAQLEKSRLLSDRFSAERPKGSFSTLEIQRTEQGDSAMYLCASSLDFNEQFFGPGTRLTVL.

This chain uses TRBV9 with TRBJ2-5, with TRBD1 matching 9 bases. Germline V gives CDR1 SGDLS, CDR2 YYNGEE. The CDR3 is 16 amino acids. V lost 0 bases and J lost 2; bases outside the gene matches: 5. The CDR3 is CASSVAGTGWQETQYF. DNA of the CDR3: TGTGCCAGCAGCGTAGCTGGGACAGGGTGGCAAGAGACCCAGTACTTC. Full variable domain (missing parts from reference TRBV9 and TRBJ2-5): DSGVTQTPKHLITATGQRVTLRCSPRSGDLSVYWYQQSLDQGLQFLIQYYNGEERAKGNILERFSAQQFPDLHSELNLSSLELGDSALYFCASSVAGTGWQETQYFGPGTRLLVL.

This rearrangement joins TRBV30 to TRBJ1-1, with TRBD1 matching over 7 bases. CDR3 size: 15 residues. The germline V gene has CDR1 GTSNPN and CDR2 SVGIG (reference sequence). Trimming at V came to 0 bases and at J to 3 bases, leaving 7 bases not matched to a gene. The CDR3 DNA reads TGTGCCTGGAGTGTACTGGCAGGGGGATACACTGAAGCTTTCTTT. Amino acids: CAWSVLAGGYTEAFF.

This sequence joins TRBV30 and TRBJ1-1; D gene unclear. Germline V gene data show CDR1 as GTSNPN and CDR2 as SVGIG (reference sequence). With 4 bases removed from V and 1 base from J, the gap between germline ends came to 10 bases. The CDR3 runs to 13 residues. The CDR3: CAWINFGNTEAFF. In nucleotides, the CDR3 is TGTGCCTGGATCAACTTCGGGAACACTGAAGCTTTCTTT.

J is TRBJ1-6 and V is TRBV11-2; no definite D call. Trimming removed 5 bases from V and 3 bases from J, with 14 bases in between. This CDR3 comprises 16 residues. Germline V gene data show CDR1 as SGHAT and CDR2 as FQNNGV. CDR3 in DNA: TGTGCCAGCAGCCCCAGAGGGCAACTCTATAATTCACCCCTCCACTTT. This gives the protein CASSPRGQLYNSPLHF.

This sequence joins TRBV3-1 (or the pseudogene TRBV3-2) and TRBJ2-2; D is unclear. Germline V gene data show CDR1 as LGHDT and CDR2 as YNNKEL (reference sequence). Trimming pared 11 bases from V and 8 bases from J, leaving 18 bases between. This CDR3 spans 13 amino acids. The CDR3 coding sequence is TGTGCCTCAATGGCGTTAGGAGTGGGGGAGCTGTTTTTT. Translating gives CASMALGVGELFF.

The V call is TRBV27, the J call TRBJ2-7; 8 bases are a match to TRBD2. Looked up from germline, CDR1 is MNHEY and CDR2 is SMNVEV (reference sequence). This CDR3 is 16 amino acids long. J lost 1 base, V lost 4 bases, and 9 bases had no gene match. CDR3 residues: CASSSRGGGHSYEQYF. CDR3 bases: TGTGCCAGCAGTTCCCGCGGCGGGGGGCATTCCTACGAGCAGTACTTC.

The chain has TRBV4-1 and TRBJ1-4; D unresolved. V was pared by 3 bases and J by 10 bases, with 18 bases between. This CDR3 comprises 15 residues. Germline V gives CDR1 MGHRA, CDR2 YSYEKL. The CDR3 nucleotides read TGCGCCAGCAGCCAGACGGGTACCGGGTTTGGAAAACTGTTTTTT. This gives the protein CASSQTGTGFGKLFF.

This clone came up a few times. The V and J genes are TRBV4-1 and TRBJ2-7; possibly TRBD2 for D (6 bases). The CDR3 is 14 amino acids. The germline V and J ends were trimmed by 6 bases and 4 bases, with 16 bases remaining between them. Germline V gene lookup returns CDR1 MGHRA and CDR2 YSYEKL. CDR3 sequence (DNA): TGCGCCAGCAGTCTTAACGCAGGGAGGTACGAGCAGTACTTC. Translating gives CASSLNAGRYEQYF.

V and J are TRBV12-2 and TRBJ1-1. TRBV12-2 is classified as a pseudogene. The CDR3 is 11 amino acids. The CDR3 nucleotides read TGTGCAAGTCGCCAGATGGTCCGCGGGTTCTTT. This gives the protein CASRQMVRGFF.

V usage is TRBV19 and J usage is TRBJ1-5, with TRBD1 identical over 8 bases. Germline V gene sequence: CDR1 LNHDA, CDR2 SQIVND (reference sequence). Trimming at V came to 8 bases and at J to 6 bases, leaving 3 bases not matched to a gene. This CDR3 is 12 amino acids long. The chain's CDR3 is CASQGAVQPQHF. CDR3 DNA: TGTGCCAGTCAGGGGGCGGTTCAGCCCCAGCATTTT.